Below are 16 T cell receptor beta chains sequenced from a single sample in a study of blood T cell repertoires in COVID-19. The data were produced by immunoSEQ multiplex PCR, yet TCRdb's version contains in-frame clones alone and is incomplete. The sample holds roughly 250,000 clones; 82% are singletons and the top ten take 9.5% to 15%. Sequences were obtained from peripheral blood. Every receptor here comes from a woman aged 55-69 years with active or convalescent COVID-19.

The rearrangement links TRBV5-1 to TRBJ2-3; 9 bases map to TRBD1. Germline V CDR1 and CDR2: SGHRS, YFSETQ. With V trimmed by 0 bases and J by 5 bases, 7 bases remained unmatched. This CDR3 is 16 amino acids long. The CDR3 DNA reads TGCGCCAGCAGCTTGGGCTACAGGGGGCTGGGAGATACGCAGTATTTT. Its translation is CASSLGYRGLGDTQYF.

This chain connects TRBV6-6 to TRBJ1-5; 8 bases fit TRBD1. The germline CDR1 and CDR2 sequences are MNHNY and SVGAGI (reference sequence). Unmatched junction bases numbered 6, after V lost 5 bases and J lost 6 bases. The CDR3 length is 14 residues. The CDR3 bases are TGTGCCAGCAGTCCAGGGGGCGCGGCTCAGCCCCAGCATTTT. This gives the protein CASSPGGAAQPQHF.

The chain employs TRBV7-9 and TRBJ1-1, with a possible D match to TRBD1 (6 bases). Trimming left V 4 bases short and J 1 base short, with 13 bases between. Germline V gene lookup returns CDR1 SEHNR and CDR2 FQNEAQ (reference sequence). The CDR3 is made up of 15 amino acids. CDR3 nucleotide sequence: TGTGCCAGCAGCTACTATATGGGGGCGAACACTGAAGCTTTCTTT. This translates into CASSYYMGANTEAFF.

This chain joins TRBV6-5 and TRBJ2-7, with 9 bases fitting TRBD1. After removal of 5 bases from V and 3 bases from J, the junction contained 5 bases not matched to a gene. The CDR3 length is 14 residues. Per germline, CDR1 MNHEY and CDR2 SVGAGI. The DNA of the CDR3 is TGTGCCAGCAGTCCACCGGGACAGGGCTACGAGCAGTACTTC. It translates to CASSPPGQGYEQYF.

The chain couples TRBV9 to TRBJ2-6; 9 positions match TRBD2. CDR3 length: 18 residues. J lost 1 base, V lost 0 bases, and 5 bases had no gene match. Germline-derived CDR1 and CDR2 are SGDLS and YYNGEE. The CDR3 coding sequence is TGTGCCAGCAGCGTAGCTCCCCTAGCGGGGTCTGGGGCCAACGTCCTGACTTTC. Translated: CASSVAPLAGSGANVLTF.

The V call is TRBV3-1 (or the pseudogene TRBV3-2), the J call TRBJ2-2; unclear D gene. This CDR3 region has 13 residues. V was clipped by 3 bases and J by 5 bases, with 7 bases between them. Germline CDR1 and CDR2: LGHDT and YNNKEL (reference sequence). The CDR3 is CASSQAWTGELFF. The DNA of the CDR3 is TGTGCCAGCAGCCAGGCTTGGACCGGGGAGCTGTTTTTT.

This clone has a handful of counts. The CDR3 protein is CASRQTEAFF. The CDR3 nucleotides are TGTGCCAGCAGACAGACCGAAGCTTTCTTT. The V and J genes are TRBV6-6 and TRBJ1-1; no clear D gene. CDR1 and CDR2 (germline): MNHNY, SVGAGI (reference sequence). CDR3 length: 10 residues. V lost 6 bases and J lost 8, with 7 bases in between.

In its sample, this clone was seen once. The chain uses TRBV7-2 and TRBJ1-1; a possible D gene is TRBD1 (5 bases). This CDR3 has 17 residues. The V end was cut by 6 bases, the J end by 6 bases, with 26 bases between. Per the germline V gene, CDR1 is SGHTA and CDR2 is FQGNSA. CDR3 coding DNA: TGTGCCAGCAGACACTGGGCAACCGGTGGGGCTGACCCTGAAGCTTTCTTT. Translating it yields CASRHWATGGADPEAFF. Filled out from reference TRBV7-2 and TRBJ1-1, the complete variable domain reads GAGVSQSPSNKVTEKGKDVELRCDPISGHTALYWYRQSLGQGLEFLIYFQGNSAPDKSGLPSDRFSAERTGGSVSTLTIQRTQQEDSAVYLCASRHWATGGADPEAFFGQGTRLTVV.

For the CDR3, the DNA is TGTGCCAGCAGCGCGAGACAAGCACTCGGGACCCAGTACTTC. Protein sequence: CASSARQALGTQYF. The chain uses TRBV5-4 and TRBJ2-5, with no clear D. CDR3 length: 14 residues. Germline assignment: CDR1 SGHNT and CDR2 YYREEE (reference sequence). Trimming stripped 4 bases from V and 7 bases from J, with 17 bases between.

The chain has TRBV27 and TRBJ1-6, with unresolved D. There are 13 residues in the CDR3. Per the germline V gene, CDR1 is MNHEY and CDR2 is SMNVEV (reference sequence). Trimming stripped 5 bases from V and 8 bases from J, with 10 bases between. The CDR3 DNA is TGTGCCAGCAGTCCCCTCCTTGATTCACCCCTCCACTTT. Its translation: CASSPLLDSPLHF.

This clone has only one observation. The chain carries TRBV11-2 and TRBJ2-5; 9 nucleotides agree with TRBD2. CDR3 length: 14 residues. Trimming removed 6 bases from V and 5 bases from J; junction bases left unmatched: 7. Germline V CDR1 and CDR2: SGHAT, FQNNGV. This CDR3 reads CASSNSGGGETQYF. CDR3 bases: TGTGCCAGCAGTAATAGCGGGGGCGGGGAGACCCAGTACTTC.

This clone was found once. CDR3 sequence reads: CASSLTAGNEQFF. CDR3 coding DNA: TGCGCCAGCAGCCTGACAGCTGGCAATGAGCAGTTCTTC. This rearrangement joins TRBV4-3 to TRBJ2-1; tentatively, D is TRBD1 (5 bases). CDR1 LGHNA and CDR2 YSLEER come from the germline V gene. The CDR3 contains 13 residues. The V gene lost 4 bases and the J gene lost 6 bases, with 10 bases spanning the gap.

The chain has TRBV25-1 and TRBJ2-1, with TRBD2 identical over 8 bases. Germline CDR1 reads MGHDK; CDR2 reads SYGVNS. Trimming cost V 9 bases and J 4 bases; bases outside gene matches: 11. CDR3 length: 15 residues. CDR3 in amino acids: CASQLRGGQYNEQFF. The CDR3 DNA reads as TGTGCCAGTCAACTTCGGGGGGGGCAATACAATGAGCAGTTCTTC.

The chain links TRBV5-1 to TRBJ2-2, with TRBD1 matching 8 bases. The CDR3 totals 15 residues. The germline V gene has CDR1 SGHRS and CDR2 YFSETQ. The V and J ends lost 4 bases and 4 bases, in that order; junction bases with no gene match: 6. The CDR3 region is CASSPWTGSTGELFF. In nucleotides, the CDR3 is TGCGCCAGCAGCCCGTGGACAGGGAGCACCGGGGAGCTGTTTTTT.

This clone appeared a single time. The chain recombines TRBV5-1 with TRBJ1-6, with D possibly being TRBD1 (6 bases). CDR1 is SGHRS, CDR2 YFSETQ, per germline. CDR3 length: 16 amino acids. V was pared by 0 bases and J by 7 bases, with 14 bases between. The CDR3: CASSLGQGPSNSPLHF. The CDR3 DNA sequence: TGCGCCAGCAGCTTGGGGCAGGGGCCCTCCAATTCACCCCTCCACTTT.

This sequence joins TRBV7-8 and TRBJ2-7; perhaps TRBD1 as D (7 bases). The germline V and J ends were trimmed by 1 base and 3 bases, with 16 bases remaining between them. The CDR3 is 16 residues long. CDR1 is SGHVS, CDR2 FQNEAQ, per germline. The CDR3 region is CASSLGGYRGGYEQYF. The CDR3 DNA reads TGTGCCAGCAGCTTAGGGGGCTACAGGGGAGGCTACGAGCAGTACTTC.